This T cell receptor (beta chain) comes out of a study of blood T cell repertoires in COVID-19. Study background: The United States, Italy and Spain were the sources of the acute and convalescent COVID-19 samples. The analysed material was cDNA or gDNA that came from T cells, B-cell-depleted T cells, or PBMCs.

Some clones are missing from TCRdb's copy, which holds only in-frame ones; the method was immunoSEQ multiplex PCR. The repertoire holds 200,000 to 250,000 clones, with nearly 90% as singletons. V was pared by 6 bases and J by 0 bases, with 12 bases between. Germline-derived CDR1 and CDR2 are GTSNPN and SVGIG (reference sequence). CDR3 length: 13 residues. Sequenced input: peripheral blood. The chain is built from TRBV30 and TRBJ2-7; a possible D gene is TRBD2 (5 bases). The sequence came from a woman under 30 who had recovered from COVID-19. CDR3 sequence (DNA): TGTGCCTGCGAAGGAGACTACTCCTACGAGCAGTACTTC. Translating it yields CACEGDYSYEQYF.